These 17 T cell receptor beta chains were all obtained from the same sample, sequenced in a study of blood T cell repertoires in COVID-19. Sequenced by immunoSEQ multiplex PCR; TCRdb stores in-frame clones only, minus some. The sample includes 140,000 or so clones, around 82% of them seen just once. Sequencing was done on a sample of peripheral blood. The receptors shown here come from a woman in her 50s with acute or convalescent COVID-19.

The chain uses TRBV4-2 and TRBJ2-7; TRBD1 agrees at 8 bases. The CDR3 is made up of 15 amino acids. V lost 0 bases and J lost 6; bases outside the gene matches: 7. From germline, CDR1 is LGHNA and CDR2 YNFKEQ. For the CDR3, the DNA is TGTGCCAGCAGCCAAGATGGACAGGGACGGGTCGAGCAGTACTTC. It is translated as CASSQDGQGRVEQYF.

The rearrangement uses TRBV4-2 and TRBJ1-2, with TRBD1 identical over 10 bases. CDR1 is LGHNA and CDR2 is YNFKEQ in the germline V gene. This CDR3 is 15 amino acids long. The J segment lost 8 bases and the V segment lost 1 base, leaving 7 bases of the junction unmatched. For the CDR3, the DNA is TGTGCCAGCAGCCAAGGGGGGACAGGGGCGGAAGGCTACACCTTC. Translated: CASSQGGTGAEGYTF.

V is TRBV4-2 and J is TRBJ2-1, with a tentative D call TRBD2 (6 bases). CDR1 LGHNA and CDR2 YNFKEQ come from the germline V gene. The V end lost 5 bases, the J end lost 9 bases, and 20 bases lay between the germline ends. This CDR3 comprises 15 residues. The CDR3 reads CASSTRDWSGPEQFF. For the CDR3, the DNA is TGTGCCAGCAGCACTCGGGACTGGTCCGGACCTGAGCAGTTCTTC.

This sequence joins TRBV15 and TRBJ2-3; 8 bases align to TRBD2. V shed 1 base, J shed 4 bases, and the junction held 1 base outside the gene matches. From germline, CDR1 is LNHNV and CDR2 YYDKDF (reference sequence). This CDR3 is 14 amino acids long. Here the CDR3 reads CATSRVSGADTQYF. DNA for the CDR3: TGTGCCACCAGCAGAGTTAGCGGGGCAGATACGCAGTATTTT.

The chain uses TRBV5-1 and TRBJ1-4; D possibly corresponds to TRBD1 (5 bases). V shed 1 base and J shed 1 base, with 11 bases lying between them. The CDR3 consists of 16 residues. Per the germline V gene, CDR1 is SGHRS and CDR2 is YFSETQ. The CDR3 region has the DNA TGCGCCAGCAGCTTGTGGCCCAGGGAAACTAATGAAAAACTGTTTTTT. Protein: CASSLWPRETNEKLFF.

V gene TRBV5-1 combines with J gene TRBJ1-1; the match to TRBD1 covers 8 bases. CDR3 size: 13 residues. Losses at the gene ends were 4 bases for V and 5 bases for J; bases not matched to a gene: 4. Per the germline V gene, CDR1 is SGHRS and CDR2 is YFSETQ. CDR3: CASSAGGETEAFF. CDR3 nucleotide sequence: TGCGCCAGCAGCGCAGGGGGCGAGACTGAAGCTTTCTTT.

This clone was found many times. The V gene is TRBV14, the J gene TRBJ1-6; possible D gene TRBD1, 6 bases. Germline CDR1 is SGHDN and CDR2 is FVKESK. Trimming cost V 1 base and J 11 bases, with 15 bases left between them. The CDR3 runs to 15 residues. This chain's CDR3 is CASSQGQDPNPPLHF. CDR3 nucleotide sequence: TGTGCCAGCAGCCAAGGACAGGATCCAAATCCACCCCTCCACTTT. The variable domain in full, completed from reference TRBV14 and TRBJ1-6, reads EAGVTQFPSHSVIEKGQTVTLRCDPISGHDNLYWYRRVMGKEIKFLLHFVKESKQDESGMPNNRFLAERTGGTYSTLKVQPAELEDSGVYFCASSQGQDPNPPLHFGNGTRLTVT.

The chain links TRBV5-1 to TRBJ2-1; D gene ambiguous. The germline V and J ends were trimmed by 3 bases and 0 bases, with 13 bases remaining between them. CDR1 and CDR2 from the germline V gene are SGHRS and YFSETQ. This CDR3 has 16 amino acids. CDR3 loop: CASSSNSPSSYNEQFF. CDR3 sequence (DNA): TGCGCCAGCAGCTCAAACAGCCCGAGCTCCTACAATGAGCAGTTCTTC.

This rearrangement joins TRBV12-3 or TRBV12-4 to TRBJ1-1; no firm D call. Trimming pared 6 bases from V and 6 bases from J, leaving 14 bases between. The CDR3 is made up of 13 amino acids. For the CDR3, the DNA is TGTGCCAGCAGCGGGTGGGAGGGTCCTGAAGCTTTCTTT. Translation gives CASSGWEGPEAFF.

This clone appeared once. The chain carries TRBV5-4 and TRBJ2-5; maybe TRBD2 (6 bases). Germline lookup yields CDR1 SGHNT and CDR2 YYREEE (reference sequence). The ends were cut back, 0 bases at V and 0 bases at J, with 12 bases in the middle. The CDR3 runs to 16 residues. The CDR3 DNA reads TGTGCCAGCAGCTTGGTCATGGCTAGCGACCAAGAGACCCAGTACTTC. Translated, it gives CASSLVMASDQETQYF.

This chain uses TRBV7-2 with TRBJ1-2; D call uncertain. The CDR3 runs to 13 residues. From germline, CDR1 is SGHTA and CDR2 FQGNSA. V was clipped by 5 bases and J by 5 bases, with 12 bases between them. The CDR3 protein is CASSPPGTYGYTF. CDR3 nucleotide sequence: TGTGCCAGCAGCCCCCCGGGAACATATGGCTACACCTTC.

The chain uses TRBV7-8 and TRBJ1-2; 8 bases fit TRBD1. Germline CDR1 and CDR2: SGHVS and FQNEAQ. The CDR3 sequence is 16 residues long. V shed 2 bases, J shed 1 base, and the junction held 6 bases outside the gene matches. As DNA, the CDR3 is TGTGCCAGCAGCTTACTATCTACAGGGGGTAACTATGGCTACACCTTC. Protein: CASSLLSTGGNYGYTF.

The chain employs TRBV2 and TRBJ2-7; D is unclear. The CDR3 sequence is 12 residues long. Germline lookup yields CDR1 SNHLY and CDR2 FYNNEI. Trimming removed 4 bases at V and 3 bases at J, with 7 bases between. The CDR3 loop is CASSVPFYEQYF. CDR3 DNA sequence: TGTGCCAGCAGTGTTCCTTTCTACGAGCAGTACTTC.

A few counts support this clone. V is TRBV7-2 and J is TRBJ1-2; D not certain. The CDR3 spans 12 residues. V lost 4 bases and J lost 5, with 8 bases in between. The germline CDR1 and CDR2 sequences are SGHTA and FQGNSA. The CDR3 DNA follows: TGTGCCAGCAGCTCTCTAGGTTATGGCTACACCTTC. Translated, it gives CASSSLGYGYTF.

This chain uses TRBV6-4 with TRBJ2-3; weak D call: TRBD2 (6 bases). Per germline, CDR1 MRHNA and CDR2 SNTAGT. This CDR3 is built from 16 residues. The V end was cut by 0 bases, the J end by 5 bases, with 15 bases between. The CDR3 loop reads CASSDSARVGGDTQYF. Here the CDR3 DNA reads TGTGCCAGCAGTGACTCTGCTAGGGTCGGGGGAGATACGCAGTATTTT.

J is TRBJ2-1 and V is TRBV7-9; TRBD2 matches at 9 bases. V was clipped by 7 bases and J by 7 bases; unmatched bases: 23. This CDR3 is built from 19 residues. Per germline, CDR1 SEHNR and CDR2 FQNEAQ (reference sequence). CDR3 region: CASTPQRGVAGASGNEQFF. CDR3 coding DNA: TGTGCCAGCACCCCTCAGCGGGGGGTAGCGGGGGCTTCGGGTAATGAGCAGTTCTTC. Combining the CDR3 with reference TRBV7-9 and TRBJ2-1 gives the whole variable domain DTGVSQNPRHKITKRGQNVTFRCDPISEHNRLYWYRQTLGQGPEFLTYFQNEAQLEKSRLLSDRFSAERPKGSFSTLEIQRTEQGDSAMYLCASTPQRGVAGASGNEQFFGPGTRLTVL.

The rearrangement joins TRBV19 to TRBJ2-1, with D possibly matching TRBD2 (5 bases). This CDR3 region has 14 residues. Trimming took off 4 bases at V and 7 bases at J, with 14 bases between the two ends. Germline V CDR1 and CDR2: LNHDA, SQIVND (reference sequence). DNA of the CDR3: TGTGCCAGTAGTAAAACCGGCCCGGGGAATGAGCAGTTCTTC. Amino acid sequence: CASSKTGPGNEQFF.